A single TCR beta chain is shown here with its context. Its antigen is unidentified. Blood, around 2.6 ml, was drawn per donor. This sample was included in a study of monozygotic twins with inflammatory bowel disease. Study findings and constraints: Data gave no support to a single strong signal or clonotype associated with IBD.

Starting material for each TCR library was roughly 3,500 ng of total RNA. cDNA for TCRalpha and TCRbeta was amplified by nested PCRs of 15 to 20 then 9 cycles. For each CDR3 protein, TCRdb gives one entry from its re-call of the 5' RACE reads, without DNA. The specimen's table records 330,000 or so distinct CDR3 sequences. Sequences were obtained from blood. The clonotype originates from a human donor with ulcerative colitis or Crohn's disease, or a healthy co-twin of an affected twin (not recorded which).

The CDR3 here is CASSFVAGDSTDTQYF. The genes are TRBV5-1 and TRBJ2-3; TCRdb reports TRBD2, a call that lacks DNA to check it against. Germline V gene data show CDR1 as SGHRS and CDR2 as YFSETQ. This CDR3 spans 16 amino acids.